This paragraph reports one TCR beta chain. This clone was found once. It has no known antigen specificity. No per-base quality is available; no much larger clone lies one base away. This specimen comes from a study of T cell responses to AZD1222 COVID-19 vaccine (dated by TCRdb to the early 2020s). About the study as a whole: AZD1222 recipients with second doses at about 4 weeks or about 12 weeks were pooled, because spike-specific TCR depth and breadth did not differ between schedules. Trial participants were enrolled by age into subgroups of 18-55, 56-69 and 70-plus years, and approximately 150, 30 and 60 TCR-sequenced participants, respectively, were included in these subgroups. A total of 230 or so trial participants underwent TCR sequencing, of whom roughly 210 received two doses of AZD1222 and about 26 received two doses of the MenACWY control vaccine.

The CDR3 regions of human TCRbeta chains were subjected to immunosequencing. The original methods were these. TCRs in the repertoires were compared against a reference library of SARS-CoV-2-specific TCRs that had been generated with the MIRA antigen-specificity platform. Breadth was defined as the fraction of unique TCRs that were SARS-CoV-2-associated. Depth was defined as the fraction of total T cells that were SARS-CoV-2-associated. Using the MIRA data, each spike-specific TCR was mapped to the spike region that the TCR reacts to and placed in a CD4 or CD8 class. Log10-transformed breadth and depth values were compared by one-way ANOVA with Sidak's multiple comparisons tests. Not all clones reach the TCRdb copy of this immuneACCESS table, which keeps in-frame sequences only. Checked studies attribute under half of the gap to unresolved V genes and leave the rest unexplained. V and J calls and clone size come straight from that table; D and trimming were deduced from the DNA. The sample contains approximately 64,000 clones, less than 90% of them found a single time. 9.8% of the sample comes from the top ten.

This specimen's time point label, interpreted: baseline before first vaccination. The vaccinee samples were drawn from two UK trials, COV001 and COV002, one of which was a single-blind randomized controlled phase 2/3 trial testing AZD1222 (ChAdOx1 nCoV-19) in healthy adults. For TCRbeta chain sequencing, PBMC samples were collected from trial participants at day 0 and at day 28 after the second dose. Findings and caveats that apply to the study as a whole: Conclusions about previously exposed vaccinees are limited, since just a handful of AZD1222 recipients were seropositive for SARS-CoV-2 at baseline. After two AZD1222 doses, spike-specific TCR breadth and depth were significantly higher than at day 0 and than in MenACWY recipients. Because no samples from the day 14 peak response were available, repertoires could be characterized only after the peak T cell response. In the small 56-69-year group, the increase in depth fell short of significance, most likely because of low power. The whole spike protein was spanned by vaccine-associated CD4 TCRs, and dominant responses were seen in regions 160-218 and 743-854. Nearly half of unique spike-specific TCRs reportedly recognized epitopes outside regions mutated in the B.1.351 and B.1.1.7 variants. Most participants were white British and females outnumbered males, and the authors suggested that clonal diversity may have been underestimated.

The sample was peripheral blood, taken on day 0 of AZD1222 vaccination. This receptor was taken from an adult in good health.

The CDR3 region reads CASARGPLAAGVSYEQYF. Here is the DNA: TGTGCCAGCGCACGTGGCCCCTTGGCGGCAGGGGTGTCCTACGAGCAGTACTTC. The sequence is built from TRBV5-4 and TRBJ2-7; 6 matching bases give a weak D call of TRBD1. The junction carries 27 bases between V and J, which are trimmed by 7 bases and 1 base respectively. CDR1 and CDR2, per the germline V gene (reference sequence), are SGHNT and YYREEE. The CDR3, from cysteine to phenylalanine, totals 18 residues. Kept here is only the CDR3 DNA, which spans 54 bases and is read in frame from base 1.